This T cell receptor beta chain was sequenced in a study of shared clonotypes between healthy human individuals. Study information: Researchers assigned three CD4 naive, three CD4 memory, two CD8 naive and one CD8 memory plate to each donor.

Overall study results and limits: Researchers found naive subsets generally carried larger estimated richness than memory subsets.

Positive CCR7 selection of CD45RO-negative cells yielded the naive CD8 cells, and terminally differentiated effector memory CD45RA+ cells were excluded. Remarks on this clone: Its antigen is unidentified.

The data were produced by immunoSEQ multiplex PCR, yet TCRdb's version contains in-frame clones alone and is incomplete. The sample holds about 590,000 clones, 95% to 96% seen once. This TCR was recovered from a woman in her 30s in good health. The specimen sequenced was naive CD8+ T cells sorted from blood.

The CDR3 region is CASSFGTGAGSEQYF. In nucleotides, the CDR3 is TGTGCCAGCAGCTTCGGGACAGGTGCCGGGAGCGAGCAGTACTTC. This chain connects TRBV11-2 to TRBJ2-7, with 8 positions matching TRBD1. V trimming: 3 bases; J trimming: 6 bases; junction bases outside the gene matches: 10. This CDR3 comprises 15 residues. The germline gives CDR1 SGHAT, CDR2 FQNNGV.